This is a list of T cell receptor beta chains from one sample in a study of control samples from healthy donors and cancer patients. This table comes from immunoSEQ multiplex PCR, and its TCRdb copy is limited to in-frame clones, with some not included. The profile covers around 93,000 clones, with roughly 88% appearing a single time and less than 15% taken by the ten largest. The specimen sequenced was blood. The receptor source for this set is a young man in good health. CDR3s include the opening cysteine and the closing phenylalanine or tryptophan. The D gene is left open where the match is weak. Rows may omit the clone size; those that give it use once, few, many or a size class.

v_call	j_call	d_call	clone_size	cdr3_length	cdr3_nt	cdr3_aa
TRBV19	TRBJ2-3	TRBD2	NA	15	TGTGCCAGTAGTATAGACGCTAGCGGGAGATATACGCAGTATTTT	CASSIDASGRYTQYF
TRBV6-2/TRBV6-3	TRBJ1-1	TRBD1	NA	16	TGTGCCAGCAGTTACGGAGGGACAGGGTTGGCCACTGAAGCTTTCTTT	CASSYGGTGLATEAFF
TRBV21-1	TRBJ1-4	NA	NA	15	TGTGCCAGTTCAGGGGGCGCGGGAACTAATGAAAAACTGTTTTTT	CASSGGAGTNEKLFF
TRBV3-1/TRBV3-2	TRBJ2-1	TRBD2	NA	19	TGTGCCAGCAGCCCATCATACGCCCAGACTAGCGGGAGTTACAATGAGCAGTTCTTC	CASSPSYAQTSGSYNEQFF
TRBV9	TRBJ1-6	TRBD1	NA	16	TGTGCCAGCAGCGTAGGGACAGGGGGTTGGGATTCACCCCTCCACTTT	CASSVGTGGWDSPLHF
TRBV19	TRBJ1-1	TRBD1	NA	15	TGTGCCAGTAGTATACAGGATTCCGGGACAGGGGGGGCTTTCTTT	CASSIQDSGTGGAFF
TRBV9	TRBJ2-5	TRBD2	NA	19	TGTGCCAGCAGCCCCCGGCGGGCGGGAGTCTTATGGGGTCCAGAGACCCAGTACTTC	CASSPRRAGVLWGPETQYF
TRBV6-1	TRBJ2-1	NA	NA	13	TGTGCCAGCAGTGATTCGGTGCCTCGTGAGCAGTTCTTC	CASSDSVPREQFF
TRBV5-1	TRBJ2-4	TRBD1	NA	17	TGCGCCAGCAGCTTGATTCCGACAGGGGCCGGTAATGACATTCAGTACTTC	CASSLIPTGAGNDIQYF
TRBV7-2	TRBJ2-5	NA	NA	14	TGTGCCAGCAGCTTAGCGCTGACAGGAGGGGCAAGGTACTTC	CASSLALTGGARYF
TRBV11-3	TRBJ1-1	TRBD1	once	17	TGTGCCAGCAGCTTAGCGCGTTGGGGACAGTCGAACACTGAAGCTTTCTTT	CASSLARWGQSNTEAFF
TRBV6-5	TRBJ2-7	TRBD1	NA	15	TGTGCCAGCAGTTCTGACAGGGGGCTCGGCTACGAGCAGTACTTC	CASSSDRGLGYEQYF
TRBV5-5	TRBJ2-1	NA	once	17	TGTGCCAGCGGCGGGATGTGGAGTAGCGGTGCCTACAATGAGCAGTTCTTC	CASGGMWSSGAYNEQFF
TRBV9	TRBJ2-3	NA	NA	12	TGTGCCAGCAGCGGAACGTCCCCTACGCAGTATTTT	CASSGTSPTQYF
TRBV4-1	TRBJ2-1	TRBD2	once	14	TGCGCCAGCAGCCAAGGGACTAGTTCAGATGAGCAGTTCTTC	CASSQGTSSDEQFF
TRBV28	TRBJ1-2	TRBD1	NA	16	TGTGCCAGCAGGGGCGGCAGGGGGGAACTTAACTATGGCTACACCTTC	CASRGGRGELNYGYTF
TRBV7-9	TRBJ1-4	NA	NA	15	TGTGCCAGCAGCCTGTGGGGGGGAAGGGATGAAAAACTGTTTTTT	CASSLWGGRDEKLFF
TRBV9	TRBJ2-5	TRBD1	NA	16	TGTGCCAGCAGCGTAGAACAGGGGGCGCAGGGGGAGACCCAGTACTTC	CASSVEQGAQGETQYF
TRBV14	TRBJ1-4	NA	NA	15	TGTGCCAGCAGCCAAGCAAGGGGGTCTAATGAAAAACTGTTTTTT	CASSQARGSNEKLFF
TRBV7-2	TRBJ2-2	NA	NA	13	TGTGCCAGTTCACCGTCAAGCACCGGGGAGCTGTTTTTT	CASSPSSTGELFF
TRBV11-2	TRBJ2-1	TRBD2	NA	15	TGTGCCAGCAGCGCCTCGCTAGCGGGCCACAATGAGCAGTTCTTC	CASSASLAGHNEQFF
TRBV5-1	TRBJ2-1	TRBD2	NA	20	TGCGCCAGCAGCTTTACCGGGACTAGCGGGAGGGTAGTCTCCTACAATGAGCAGTTCTTC	CASSFTGTSGRVVSYNEQFF
TRBV24-1	TRBJ1-2	NA	NA	14	TGTGCCACCAGTGACCCCCCGACCGGGGACGGCTACACCTTC	CATSDPPTGDGYTF
TRBV10-1	TRBJ2-1	NA	NA	18	TGCGCCGGTTGGCGCGGTGCGCCGGGCCAACAAGGGGTGAATGAGCAGTTCTTC	CAGWRGAPGQQGVNEQFF
TRBV2	TRBJ2-7	TRBD2	NA	15	TGTGCCAGCAGTCGGGGGGGGGCCCCGCCGGGCGAGCAGTACTTC	CASSRGGAPPGEQYF
TRBV5-1	TRBJ2-3	NA	NA	14	TGCGCCAGCAGCTGGTCTGGGGGCACAGATACGCAGTATTTT	CASSWSGGTDTQYF
TRBV12-3/TRBV12-4	TRBJ1-1	NA	NA	12	TGTGCCAGCAGCACTACAGGGACCAAAGCTTTCTTT	CASSTTGTKAFF
TRBV7-2	TRBJ1-5	NA	NA	17	TGTGCCAGCAGCTTACAGGGATCGGAAACTAGCAATCAGCCCCAGCATTTT	CASSLQGSETSNQPQHF
TRBV25-1	TRBJ1-1	NA	NA	10	TGTGCCAGCAGTGGAGTCAGGGATTTCTTT	CASSGVRDFF
TRBV5-1	TRBJ2-1	TRBD2	NA	13	TGCGCCAGCAGCTTGGTACTAGCGGGGGAGCAGTTCTTC	CASSLVLAGEQFF
TRBV10-3	TRBJ1-2	TRBD1	few	13	TGTGCCCTTTCGACAGGGGGCGCGAATGGCTACACCTTC	CALSTGGANGYTF
TRBV7-2	TRBJ1-1	NA	NA	13	TGTGCCAGCAGCGGTACACGGAACACTGAAGCTTTCTTT	CASSGTRNTEAFF
TRBV29-1	TRBJ1-2	NA	many	12	TGCAGCGTTGAAGGCAGGCCGTACGGCTACACCTTC	CSVEGRPYGYTF
TRBV24-1	TRBJ2-7	TRBD2	NA	15	TGTGCCACCAGTGCCAAGCGGGAGAGCTCCTACGAGCAGTACTTC	CATSAKRESSYEQYF
TRBV4-1	TRBJ1-1	NA	NA	14	TGCGCCAGCAGCCAAGCCTACGGGGGCACTGAAGCTTTCTTT	CASSQAYGGTEAFF
TRBV19	TRBJ2-7	NA	NA	13	TGTGCCAGTAGTTCCCGGGGCCTCGGGGAGCAGTACTTC	CASSSRGLGEQYF
TRBV6-5	TRBJ2-7	NA	NA	13	TGTGCCAGCAGTCCCGGGAGCTCCTACGAGCAGTACTTC	CASSPGSSYEQYF
TRBV29-1	TRBJ1-1	NA	few	13	TGCAGCGTTGTGCGAACGAGGGGCACTGAAGCTTTCTTT	CSVVRTRGTEAFF
TRBV19	TRBJ1-3	NA	NA	15	TGTGCCAGTAGTACAACAGGGAAAAGTGGAAACACCATATATTTT	CASSTTGKSGNTIYF
TRBV28	TRBJ2-1	TRBD1	NA	15	TGTGCCAGCCACGATGGACAGGGGACTTACAATGAGCAGTTCTTC	CASHDGQGTYNEQFF
TRBV7-2	TRBJ1-6	TRBD1	NA	15	TGTGCCAGCAGCTTAGCGACAGGGGTGGGCTCACCCCTCCACTTT	CASSLATGVGSPLHF
TRBV7-2	TRBJ1-2	NA	NA	14	TGTGCCAGCAGCCCCCCGGACTGGGGTGGGGGCTACACCTTC	CASSPPDWGGGYTF
TRBV3-1/TRBV3-2	TRBJ2-7	TRBD2	NA	17	TGTGCCAGCAGCCAAGTTACCACTAGCGGCGGCCTCTACGAGCAGTACTTC	CASSQVTTSGGLYEQYF
TRBV19	TRBJ1-5	TRBD1	NA	16	TGTGCCAGTAGTACACGTCAGACAGGGACACATCAGCCCCAGCATTTT	CASSTRQTGTHQPQHF
TRBV5-1	TRBJ1-2	TRBD1	NA	15	TGCGCCAGCAGCTACCTTTCGACAGGGCACTATGGCTACACCTTC	CASSYLSTGHYGYTF
TRBV29-1	TRBJ1-2	NA	NA	13	TGCAGCGTTGAGGCGGACAAGACCGATGGCTACACCTTC	CSVEADKTDGYTF
TRBV24-1	TRBJ1-2	TRBD1	NA	13	TGTGCCACCAGTGCCGGACAGGCTTATGGCTACACCTTC	CATSAGQAYGYTF
TRBV9	TRBJ2-7	TRBD2	NA	14	TGTGCCAGCAGCGTCGGGACTAGCGGCCACGAGCAGTACTTC	CASSVGTSGHEQYF
TRBV10-2	TRBJ2-3	NA	NA	15	TGCGCCAGCAGTGGCCTAGCGCCGCACACAGATACGCAGTATTTT	CASSGLAPHTDTQYF
TRBV5-6	TRBJ2-1	TRBD1	NA	16	TGTGCCAGCAGCGTCGACCGGGACAGCTCCTACAATGAACAGTTCTTC	CASSVDRDSSYNEQFF
TRBV15	TRBJ2-1	TRBD1	NA	16	TGTGCCACCAGCGGGTGGGACAGGGGCTCCTACAATGAGCAGTTCTTC	CATSGWDRGSYNEQFF
TRBV5-1	TRBJ1-1	NA	NA	13	TGCGCCAGCAGCTCGTTAATTAGCACTGAAGCTTTCTTT	CASSSLISTEAFF
TRBV11-3	TRBJ2-1	NA	NA	15	TGTGCCAGCAGCCTGAACACTAGGACCTCAAGTGAGCAGTTCTTC	CASSLNTRTSSEQFF